This entry describes one T cell receptor (beta chain). Its antigen is unknown. In germline, CDR1 is DFQATT, CDR2 SNEGSKA (reference sequence). Trimming pared 7 bases from V and 0 bases from J, leaving 5 bases between. The CDR3 is made up of 11 amino acids. This sample is part of a study of response to subunit inactivated influenza vaccine. Points from the study as a whole: Authors suggested that a seasonal influenza vaccination recruits few new T cells each time.

Via MiXCR, TCRdb re-called the RT-PCR reads, giving one row per CDR3 protein. The sample has roughly 650,000 distinct CDR3 sequences; about 15% are singletons. The chain is built from TRBV20-1 and TRBJ2-3; D remains ambiguous. Material: PBMCs from blood, obtained about 14 days before vaccination. The TCR originated in a man aged 50 or older who received an inactivated influenza vaccine. CDR3 protein: CSVVSTDTQYF. CDR3 sequence (DNA): TGCAGTGTAGTCAGCACAGATACGCAGTATTTT.